These 2 T cell receptor beta chains originate from one sample sequenced in a study of blood T cells in healthy people across ages (dated by TCRdb to between 2015 and 2017). To prepare the library, 5' RACE was applied. TCRdb lists the instrument as Illumina HiSeq 2500. A second roughly 6 to 11 cycle PCR used a sample-barcoded 5' primer and a J-beta primer mix. TCRdb trimmed the raw reads at Q25, called clones with MiXCR and kept productive beta chains. Duplicate CDR3 protein sequences are folded into a single record with the most common DNA and genes. The sample contains about 1 million distinct CDR3 sequences, over 35% of them found a single time. The top ten clones comprise 18% of the sample. Sequencing input: blood. These receptors were obtained from a woman aged 55-69 years in good health.

V gene TRBV7-3 combines with J gene TRBJ2-3; a possible D gene is TRBD1 (5 bases). Germline values: CDR1 SGHTA, CDR2 FQGTGA. This CDR3 is 14 amino acids long. Trimming pared 3 bases from V and 4 bases from J, leaving 11 bases between. The CDR3 sequence is CASSFQGNADTQYF. DNA of the CDR3: TGTGCCAGCAGCTTCCAGGGAAACGCAGATACGCAGTATTTT.

The chain couples TRBV29-1 to TRBJ2-5; 10 nucleotides line up with TRBD2. This CDR3 spans 16 amino acids. J was trimmed by 1 base and V by 4 bases; bases with no gene match: 9. Per the germline V gene, CDR1 is SQVTM and CDR2 is ANQGSEA. Written as DNA, the CDR3 is TGCAGCGTTGGGAGGGCTAGCGGGAGCCTCCAAGAGACCCAGTACTTC. Translating it yields CSVGRASGSLQETQYF.